Below, one T cell receptor (beta chain) is given with its context. Antigen unknown. These data originate in a study of yellow fever vaccine responses in identical twins. Study-level findings and limits: On the reported evidence, twins' vaccine T cell responses seemed partly convergent and partly personalized.

TCRdb reprocessed the RT-PCR reads with MiXCR, giving one entry per CDR3 protein. The sample carries around 7,700 distinct CDR3 sequences, 86% recorded once. The germline V and J ends were trimmed by 2 bases and 10 bases, with 7 bases remaining between them. The CDR3 loop spans 11 amino acids. CDR1 and CDR2 (germline): MNHEY, SVGEGT. The TCR originated in a woman aged 18-35 years who received the yellow fever vaccine. The chain is built from TRBV6-2 or TRBV6-3 and TRBJ2-3; D is unclear. The sequenced sample was T cells from blood (PBMCs), unsorted or a sorted subset (not recorded which), obtained before or after yellow fever vaccination (not recorded which). Written as DNA, the CDR3 is TGTGCCAGCAGTTACAGCCCTTCGCAGTATTTT. Its translation is CASSYSPSQYF.